The entry below gives a single TCR beta chain sequence along with its context. Its matching antigen is unknown. The CDR3 totals 16 residues. Germline loops: CDR1 SGHNT, CDR2 YYREEE (reference sequence). The V segment lost 2 bases and the J segment 7 bases; nucleotides outside the gene matches: 8. The data belong to a study of PD-1 blockade in classical Hodgkin lymphoma. General study points: According to reports, newly diagnosed patients had lower baseline TCR diversity than healthy donors, and relapsed/refractory patients had lower baseline TCR diversity still. What drove the repertoire differences, possibly disease activity or prior therapy, has not been defined.

Documented time point: newly diagnosed, previously untreated cHL patient sample. Comparator PBMCs were from newly diagnosed, untreated classical Hodgkin lymphoma. Sequencing was performed with immunoSEQ multiplex PCR; in TCRdb, only in-frame clones are kept and a portion is missing. The sample includes 17,000 or so clones, around four fifths of them seen just once. V gene TRBV5-4 combines with J gene TRBJ2-3; 12 nucleotides match TRBD2. Input material: peripheral blood mononuclear cells (PBMCs). This TCR was sampled from a human donor with classical Hodgkin lymphoma. As DNA, the CDR3 is TGTGCCAGCAGCTTCACGACTAGCGGGAGAACCCATACGCAGTATTTT. Translated: CASSFTTSGRTHTQYF.